The 17 T cell receptor beta chains listed next were all sequenced from one sample in a study of blood T cells in healthy people across ages. A second PCR of 7 to 11 cycles used a sample-barcoded 5' primer and a J-beta primer mix. One entry per CDR3 protein, called by TCRdb with MiXCR from the 5' RACE reads. Of about 570,000 distinct CDR3 sequences detected, 27% appear once; the ten largest clones hold about 18%. Sequenced: blood. These receptors all come from a woman in her sixties or seventies in good health.

This chain connects TRBV6-5 to TRBJ1-2; D remains ambiguous. Deletions cut 0 bases from V and 8 bases from J, with 7 bases between. Germline values: CDR1 MNHEY, CDR2 SVGAGI. CDR3 length equals 12 residues. CDR3: CASSYSGEGYTF. CDR3 sequence (DNA): TGTGCCAGCAGTTACTCGGGTGAGGGCTACACCTTC.

This clonotype showed up just a few times. The V call is TRBV12-5, the J call TRBJ2-2, with D uncertain. Trimming shortened V by 1 base and J by 1 base, and 4 bases separated the two germline ends. The CDR3 is 14 amino acids. CDR1 and CDR2 from the germline V gene are LGHNT and FRNRAP. The CDR3 DNA reads TGTGCTAGTGGTTTGGGACAGAACACCGGGGAGCTGTTTTTT. Protein sequence: CASGLGQNTGELFF.

This sequence joins TRBV11-2 and TRBJ2-1; 7 bases are a match to TRBD1. This CDR3 comprises 15 residues. V was clipped by 0 bases and J by 3 bases; unmatched bases: 2. Germline-derived CDR1 and CDR2 are SGHAT and FQNNGV. The CDR3 sequence: CASSLEGTDYNEQFF. CDR3 sequence (DNA): TGTGCCAGCAGCTTAGAAGGGACAGACTACAATGAGCAGTTCTTC.

This clonotype came up a few times. This sequence joins TRBV2 and TRBJ2-4; TRBD1 aligns across 7 bases. Germline-derived CDR1 and CDR2 are SNHLY and FYNNEI. V lost 4 bases, J lost 1 base, and 1 base stayed unmatched. The CDR3 extends over 14 amino acids. The CDR3 nucleotides read TGTGCCAGCAGTGCGGACAGGGCCAAAAACATTCAGTACTTC. Amino acid sequence: CASSADRAKNIQYF.

This clonotype was recorded a few times. The rearrangement joins TRBV20-1 to TRBJ2-1; 8 bases align to TRBD2. Judging by the DNA end, TRBJ2-5 fits better; the J call may be wrong. Germline assignment: CDR1 DFQATT and CDR2 SNEGSKA (reference sequence). CDR3 length: 14 amino acids. This CDR3 is CSAIKAGVQETQYF. The CDR3, as DNA: TGCAGTGCTATAAAAGCGGGGGTTCAAGAGACCCAGTACTTC.

This clonotype occurred a few times. The J gene is TRBJ1-5, the V gene TRBV20-1; D is unresolved. This CDR3 region has 13 residues. Trimming took off 3 bases at V and 6 bases at J, with 12 bases between the two ends. Germline V gene sequence: CDR1 DFQATT, CDR2 SNEGSKA (reference sequence). CDR3 nucleotide sequence: TGCAGTGCTAGTCCTAGAGGGCCTCAGCCCCAGCATTTT. It translates to CSASPRGPQPQHF.

The V gene is TRBV5-1, the J gene TRBJ1-4; no reliable D call. The CDR3 runs 14 residues. Germline CDR1 SGHRS, CDR2 YFSETQ. V lost 1 base and J lost 4, with 8 bases in between. CDR3 residues: CASSLMGYNEKLFF. The CDR3 nucleotides are TGCGCCAGCAGCTTGATGGGTTATAATGAAAAACTGTTTTTT.

This clonotype was detected ten times or more. V usage is TRBV7-8 and J usage is TRBJ1-4, with a weak D call TRBD1 (6 bases). The CDR3 extends over 21 amino acids. Germline-derived CDR1 and CDR2 are SGHVS and FQNEAQ. Between the trimmed V and J ends, which lost 0 bases and 3 bases, there was a span of 26 bases. This chain's CDR3 is CASSLAVLPGQSMRANEKLFF. The CDR3, as DNA: TGTGCCAGCAGCTTAGCTGTTTTGCCCGGACAGTCAATGAGAGCTAATGAAAAACTGTTTTTT. Supplemented by reference TRBV7-8 and TRBJ1-4, the full variable domain reads GAGVSQSPRYKVAKRGQDVALRCDPISGHVSLFWYQQALGQGPEFLTYFQNEAQLDKSGLPSDRFFAERPEGSVSTLKIQRTQQEDSAVYLCASSLAVLPGQSMRANEKLFFGSGTQLSVL.

This clonotype was counted between two and nine times. CDR3 coding DNA: TGTGCCAGCTTACAGGAATCAATAGCCTATGGCTACACCTTC. Amino acid sequence: CASLQESIAYGYTF. The rearrangement joins TRBV2 to TRBJ1-2; the D gene is possibly TRBD1 (5 bases). The CDR3 is 14 amino acids. Germline CDR1 is SNHLY and CDR2 is FYNNEI. The germline V and J ends were trimmed by 8 bases and 4 bases, with 17 bases remaining between them.

This clonotype was detected ten times or more. The CDR3 is CASRSRGQGEQYF. In DNA, the CDR3 is TGTGCCAGCAGAAGCAGGGGGCAGGGCGAGCAGTACTTC. This chain links TRBV2 with TRBJ2-7; 8 bases are a match to TRBD1. In germline, CDR1 is SNHLY, CDR2 FYNNEI. The CDR3 has 13 amino acids. The ends lost 6 bases at V and 6 bases at J; junction bases unmatched: 7.

This clonotype was found a few times. The V gene is TRBV11-2, the J gene TRBJ2-2; D ambiguous. The length of the CDR3 is 17 residues. Germline CDR1 reads SGHAT; CDR2 reads FQNNGV. V dropped 7 bases and J dropped 0 bases, with 18 bases sitting between them. CDR3 DNA: TGTGCCAGCAACTCCAAAACTGTGGTATCGAACACCGGGGAGCTGTTTTTT. It is translated as CASNSKTVVSNTGELFF.

J is TRBJ1-1 and V is TRBV20-1, with 8 bases that match TRBD1. Germline V gene data show CDR1 as DFQATT and CDR2 as SNEGSKA (reference sequence). The CDR3 consists of 12 residues. V was pared by 6 bases and J by 11 bases, with 11 bases of the junction left unmatched. The CDR3 sequence: CSALGQGESAFF. The CDR3 bases are TGCAGTGCACTTGGACAGGGTGAATCGGCTTTCTTT.

This sequence joins TRBV6-1 and TRBJ2-1; 9 nucleotides agree with TRBD2. V shed 2 bases, J shed 5 bases, and the junction held 4 bases outside the gene matches. Germline V gives CDR1 MNHNS, CDR2 SASEGT. The CDR3 runs to 15 residues. CDR3 sequence reads: CASSERSGGNNEQFF. In DNA form, the CDR3 reads TGTGCCAGCAGTGAACGAAGCGGGGGGAACAATGAGCAGTTCTTC.

This clonotype turned up a few times. The gene calls are TRBV18 and TRBJ2-1; a possible D gene is TRBD1 (7 bases). Trimming took off 3 bases at V and 5 bases at J, with 14 bases between the two ends. Per germline, CDR1 KGHSH and CDR2 LQKENI. The CDR3 has 15 amino acids. CDR3 loop: CASSPGQGGDNEQFF. The DNA for the CDR3 is TGTGCCAGCTCACCTGGGCAGGGGGGTGACAATGAGCAGTTCTTC. The variable domain in full, completed from reference TRBV18 and TRBJ2-1, reads NAGVMQNPRHLVRRRGQEARLRCSPMKGHSHVYWYRQLPEEGLKFMVYLQKENIIDESGMPKERFSAEFPKEGPSILRIQQVVRGDSAAYFCASSPGQGGDNEQFFGPGTRLTVL.

CDR3 loop: CSAIRGGQETQYF. In DNA form, the CDR3 reads TGCAGTGCCATCCGGGGCGGACAAGAGACCCAGTACTTC. The chain uses TRBV20-1 and TRBJ2-5; either TRBD1 or TRBD2 may supply D (5 bases each). The V end lost 6 bases, the J end lost 2 bases, and 13 bases lay between the germline ends. The length of the CDR3 is 13 residues. Looked up from germline, CDR1 is DFQATT and CDR2 is SNEGSKA (reference sequence).

The chain recombines TRBV12-3 or TRBV12-4 with TRBJ2-5, with 8 bases identical to TRBD2. The assigned J gene may be wrong: the sequence end matches TRBJ2-7 better. This CDR3 region has 14 residues. CDR3 loop: CASSFGRGAYEQYF. The CDR3 nucleotides read TGTGCCAGCAGTTTCGGGCGGGGGGCCTACGAGCAGTACTTC.

The CDR3 here is CASSSPSTGPYGYTF. The CDR3, as DNA: TGCGCCAGCAGCTCCCCGTCGACAGGCCCTTATGGCTACACCTTC. J is TRBJ1-2 and V is TRBV5-1, with a tentative D call TRBD1 (6 bases). The germline V gene has CDR1 SGHRS and CDR2 YFSETQ. The CDR3 loop spans 15 amino acids. V was cut by 3 bases and J by 5 bases, with 17 bases left in between.